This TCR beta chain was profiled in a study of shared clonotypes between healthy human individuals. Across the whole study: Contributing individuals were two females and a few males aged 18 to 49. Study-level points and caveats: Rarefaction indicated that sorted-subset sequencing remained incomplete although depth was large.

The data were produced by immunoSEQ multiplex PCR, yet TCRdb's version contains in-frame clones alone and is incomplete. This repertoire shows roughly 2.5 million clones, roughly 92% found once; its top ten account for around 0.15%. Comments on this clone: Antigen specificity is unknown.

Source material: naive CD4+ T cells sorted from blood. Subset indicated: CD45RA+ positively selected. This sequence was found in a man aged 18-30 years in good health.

CDR3 DNA: TGTGCCAGCAGCAAAAAGGACATCGGGGAGCTGTTTTTT. As protein: CASSKKDIGELFF. The chain uses TRBV5-4 and TRBJ2-2, with D perhaps matching TRBD1 (5 bases). V was pared by 4 bases and J by 7 bases, with 11 bases between. Germline-derived CDR1 and CDR2 are SGHNT and YYREEE (reference sequence). The CDR3 loop spans 13 amino acids.